This TCR beta chain appears in the sequencing data of a study of OX40 agonist ivuxolimab in advanced cancers. About the study: The dose of intravenous ivuxolimab that patients received every 2 weeks ranged from 0.01 to 10 mg/kg.

Method: immunoSEQ multiplex PCR; TCRdb's copy keeps in-frame clones and lacks some. The table shows over 40,000 clones, with about 88% occurring only once. Deletions cut 2 bases from V and 4 bases from J, with 8 bases between. The CDR3 is 13 amino acids. Germline loops: CDR1 MDHEN, CDR2 SYDVKM. In regard to this clone: What it binds is not known.

Findings and caveats of the study: Doses of 0.1 to 3.0 mg/kg were accompanied by clonal expansion of CD4+ and CD8+ blood T cells by week 6.

The chain is built from TRBV28 and TRBJ1-1; tentatively, D is TRBD1 (5 bases). The clonotype originates from an adult with an advanced solid tumor such as melanoma, head and neck, liver or kidney cancer. Sequencing was performed on CD4+ or CD8+ T cells sorted from blood, taken in a trial of the OX40 agonist ivuxolimab. The DNA of the CDR3 is TGTGCCAGCAGTTTACTAGGGGTCACTGAAGCTTTCTTT. Translated: CASSLLGVTEAFF. Full variable domain (outside the CDR3, taken from reference TRBV28 and TRBJ1-1): DVKVTQSSRYLVKRTGEKVFLECVQDMDHENMFWYRQDPGLGLRLIYFSYDVKMKEKGDIPEGYSVSREKKERFSLILESASTNQTSMYLCASSLLGVTEAFFGQGTRLTVV.